The text below deals with one TCR beta chain. This clonotype was counted at least ten times. The clone's antigen remains unknown. No much larger clone exists at a distance of one base, and base qualities are not known. Library construction relied on RACE. Sequencing was performed on a NextSeq 500. During library preparation, unique molecular identifiers were attached to individual cDNA molecules so that TCRs could be counted in a quantitative, reproducible way. From each blood RNA sample, both TCR alpha and TCR beta chains were sequenced. The study's processing was this. Samples had a median of roughly 91,000 TCRs, with a range from about 23,224 to 750,000. The Decombinator software suite was used to annotate V, J and CDR3 in the TCR reads. For PS versus PT1 abundance plots, all samples were subsampled to the same number of TCRs (28,000). Expanded TCRs were defined as absent before sensitization and observed at least eight times at the 2-week time point. In TCRdb, the public reads were trimmed at Q25 with fastp and aligned with MiXCR, with productive beta chains retained. CDR3 protein duplicates are merged, each entry listing the most common genes and DNA. For this entry, the V and J calls and clone size follow TCRdb and not the study's own pipeline. This sample gives roughly 100,000 distinct CDR3 sequences in total; about 12% of them show up just once. The ten largest clones capture about 1.6% of the sample.

In the paper's terms, the time point label means: pre-sensitization, week 0. Read against the paper, the sample's treatment or condition label means: therapeutic diphenylcyclopropenone sensitization with weekly scalp DPC. At every patch-test visit, the blood draw took place before the patch test was put on. Eligible patients were aged 18 to 70, diagnosed with alopecia, deemed suitable for DPC therapy, and excluded if pregnant. Total RNA was extracted from unfractionated whole blood that had been collected in Tempus Blood RNA tubes. Based on the germline V gene, the CDR1 and CDR2 sequences are MNHEY and SVGAGI. Spanning cysteine to phenylalanine, the CDR3 consists of 11 amino acids. The CDR3 DNA has 33 bases and is translated from base 1. V is pared back by 5 bases and J by 6 bases, with 5 bases lying between the germline termini. The data stem from a study of human T cells and chemical hapten exposure (dated by TCRdb to the early 2020s). In the study overall: For sensitization, 2% DPC in acetone was applied to a roughly 2 cm by roughly 2 cm area of upper inner arm skin. Patients additionally received weekly therapeutic DPC doses to the scalp throughout the roughly 25-week study period. Patch testing was done on the upper back using Finn chambers containing 0.01% DPC, and results were scored after 6 days according to International Contact Dermatitis Research Group standards. The mostly female patient cohort included alopecia areata with under or over 50% scalp involvement, alopecia totalis and alopecia universalis. The libraries were sequenced as a pool, and the TCR yield per sample differed mostly because of small variations in library volumes within the pool. This study followed changes in the peripheral blood TCR repertoire in vivo during primary and secondary sensitization of alopecia patients to the hapten diphenylcyclopropenone (DPC). Blood samples were taken from patients before sensitization (week 0) and at 2, 6 and about 24 weeks after DPC sensitization. Approximately 28 alopecia patients gave blood for TCR sequencing at one to four time points (pre-sensitization, 2, 6 and 24 weeks). Results the study describes overall, beyond this receptor: Repeated subsampling changed both the strength of the expansion versus patch-test correlation and the threshold at which the correlation became significant. Significantly more large CDR3 similarity clusters were formed by expanded TCRs than by pre-sensitization or healthy control sets, consistent with antigen-driven responses. DPC sensitization did not change how many TCRs were above 1 in 1000 frequency, and no evidence was found of alterations in global repertoire structure. Patch test score correlated positively with the number of PT1 expanded TCRs, reaching significance at thresholds 8, 16 and 32 but not at 4. All patients had alopecia, a presumed autoimmune disease, so their immune response might differ from that of healthy individuals.

The chain uses TRBV6-5 and TRBJ2-4, with the D gene uncertain. The receptor's source is a woman between 45 and 65 years old with alopecia areata. Some clones in this sample may be carry-over from other donors' samples. The source material was whole blood, sampled in connection with sensitization to the hapten diphenylcyclopropenone (DPC). The CDR3 amino acid sequence is: CASSNGNIQYF. The nucleotide sequence reads as follows: TGTGCCAGCAGTAATGGAAACATTCAGTACTTC.